The rows below give T cell receptor beta chains drawn from one sample of a study of T cells in Graves' hyperthyroidism and ophthalmopathy. TCRdb re-derived calls from the multiplex PCR reads in MiXCR, one entry per CDR3 protein. The repertoire includes 350,000 to 450,000 distinct CDR3 sequences, roughly 13% of them detected once, and approximately 10% sits in the top ten. The sequencing sample was made of blood. The receptors were sampled from a woman in her sixties or seventies with Graves' hyperthyroidism. Each CDR3 is given with its conserved first and last residue. A D gene is named only where the DNA matches it firmly. Expanded clones are given a class, and other clones once, few, many or no size at all.

TRBJ1-4 | TRBV6-6 | few | . | CASSYGGNEKLFF | TGTGCCAGCAGTTACGGTGGAAATGAAAAACTGTTTTTT
TRBJ2-7 | TRBV7-2 | . | TRBD2 | CASSLSLAGGVGYEQYF | TGTGCCAGCAGCTTAAGTCTAGCGGGAGGTGTTGGGTACGAGCAGTACTTC
TRBJ2-2 | TRBV11-3 | many | TRBD2 | CASSLGTSGTTGELFF | TGTGCCAGCAGCCTCGGGACTAGCGGGACCACCGGGGAGCTGTTTTTT
TRBJ2-1 | TRBV3-1 | many | . | CASSPRIRGSSYNEQFF | TGTGCCAGCAGCCCTCGCATAAGGGGTAGCTCCTACAATGAGCAGTTCTTC
TRBJ1-6 | TRBV20-1 | many | TRBD1 | CSAGTGGVGSPLHF | TGCAGTGCGGGGACAGGGGGCGTTGGGTCACCCCTCCACTTT
TRBJ2-5 | TRBV19 | . | . | CASMTPDQETQYF | TGTGCCAGTATGACCCCGGACCAAGAGACCCAGTACTTC
TRBJ1-2 | TRBV7-8 | . | . | CASSSSLPTGFDGYTF | TGTGCCAGCAGCTCTTCCCTCCCTACAGGGTTCGATGGCTACACCTTC
TRBJ2-1 | TRBV4-1 | few | . | CASSWRERGNEQFF | TGCGCCAGCAGCTGGAGGGAGAGGGGCAATGAGCAGTTCTTC
TRBJ2-7 | TRBV12-3/TRBV12-4 | many | . | CASSPVQGSYEQYF | TGTGCCAGCAGCCCCGTGCAGGGAAGCTACGAGCAGTACTTC
TRBJ2-5 | TRBV12-3/TRBV12-4 | many | TRBD1 | CASSMTTGAQETQYF | TGTGCCAGCAGCATGACGACAGGGGCTCAAGAGACCCAGTACTTC
TRBJ2-6 | TRBV20-1 | . | . | CSASNPQRDAGANVLTF | TGCAGTGCTAGTAACCCCCAAAGAGACGCTGGGGCCAACGTCCTGACTTTC
TRBJ2-7 | TRBV13 | many | TRBD1 | CASSPHTGESYEQYF | TGTGCCAGCAGCCCACACACAGGGGAATCCTACGAGCAGTACTTC
TRBJ2-2 | TRBV7-9 | few | TRBD1 | CASSFYGTGVNTGELFF | TGTGCCAGCAGCTTCTACGGGACAGGGGTTAACACCGGGGAGCTGTTTTTT
TRBJ2-2 | TRBV11-3 | many | . | CASSSIVSLHTGELFF | TGTGCCAGCAGCTCAATTGTTAGCCTACACACCGGGGAGCTGTTTTTT
TRBJ1-2 | TRBV10-3 | many | TRBD1 | CAISPGDREMYGYTF | TGTGCCATCAGCCCAGGGGACAGGGAGATGTATGGCTACACCTTC
TRBJ2-1 | TRBV6-2/TRBV6-3 | . | TRBD1 | CASSKGQGGYNEQFF | TGTGCCAGCAGCAAAGGACAGGGGGGCTACAATGAGCAGTTCTTC
TRBJ1-2 | TRBV14 | few | TRBD1 | CASSQTGEDYTF | TGTGCCAGCAGCCAAACAGGGGAAGACTACACCTTC
TRBJ2-5 | TRBV27 | many | . | CASSLWGHAGETQYF | TGTGCCAGCAGTTTATGGGGACATGCGGGGGAGACCCAGTACTTC
TRBJ2-7 | TRBV11-2 | many | TRBD1 | CASSHPGGPSYEQYF | TGTGCCAGCAGCCACCCAGGGGGACCCTCCTACGAGCAGTACTTC
TRBJ2-1 | TRBV7-3 | many | TRBD2 | CASSLNRLAGGYNEQFF | TGTGCCAGCAGCCTAAACCGACTAGCGGGAGGGTACAATGAGCAGTTCTTC
TRBJ1-4 | TRBV11-2 | many | TRBD1 | CASSLVRGRNEKLFF | TGTGCCAGCAGCTTAGTCAGGGGGCGTAATGAAAAACTGTTTTTT
TRBJ2-1 | TRBV9 | many | . | CASRRGRADNEQFF | TGTGCCAGCAGGCGAGGCAGGGCGGACAATGAGCAGTTCTTC
TRBJ2-7 | TRBV12-3/TRBV12-4 | many | . | CASSFGGGAYEQYF | TGTGCCAGCAGTTTCGGAGGGGGCGCCTACGAGCAGTACTTC
TRBJ2-7 | TRBV27 | many | TRBD2 | CASSFAGGPHRWEQYF | TGTGCCAGCAGTTTTGCGGGAGGTCCCCATCGATGGGAGCAGTACTTC
TRBJ2-7 | TRBV4-1 | many | TRBD2 | CASSLQGTSGSYEQYF | TGCGCCAGCAGCCTCCAAGGGACTAGCGGGAGCTACGAGCAGTACTTC
TRBJ1-1 | TRBV7-9 | . | . | CASSFFGVNTEASF | TGTGCCAGCAGCTTCTTTGGGGTGAACACTGAAGCTTCCTTT
TRBJ2-1 | TRBV11-2 | many | TRBD1 | CASSSTGSGLENEQFF | TGTGCCAGCAGCTCGACAGGGTCGGGGTTAGAGAATGAGCAGTTCTTC
TRBJ2-1 | TRBV11-2 | . | . | CASNSGTLSYNEQFF | TGTGCCAGCAATAGCGGTACTCTCTCCTACAATGAGCAGTTCTTC
TRBJ2-3 | TRBV24-1 | many | TRBD2 | CATSDLPAAGTTDTQYF | TGTGCCACCAGTGATTTGCCTGCAGCGGGGACCACAGATACGCAGTATTTT
TRBJ2-7 | TRBV6-1 | many | . | CASSYIGRSSYEQYF | TGTGCCAGCAGTTATATTGGGAGGAGCTCCTACGAGCAGTACTTC
TRBJ2-1 | TRBV7-9 | many | . | CASSLASGSLYNEQFF | TGTGCCAGCAGCTTAGCGAGCGGTTCGCTCTACAATGAGCAGTTCTTC
TRBJ2-3 | TRBV3-1 | many | TRBD2 | CASSQASGSTDTQYF | TGTGCCAGCAGCCAAGCTAGCGGGAGCACAGATACGCAGTATTTT
TRBJ2-3 | TRBV20-1 | many | TRBD1 | CSAWTGTGAFTDTQYF | TGCAGTGCTTGGACCGGGACAGGGGCTTTCACAGATACGCAGTATTTT
TRBJ1-1 | TRBV27 | many | . | CASSSNSMNTEAFF | TGTGCCAGCAGTTCGAACAGCATGAACACTGAAGCTTTCTTT
TRBJ2-1 | TRBV11-3 | many | TRBD2 | CASSLAGYNEQFF | TGTGCCAGCAGCCTAGCGGGCTACAATGAGCAGTTCTTC
TRBJ1-3 | TRBV20-1 | many | . | CSAREGSSSGNTIYF | TGCAGTGCTAGAGAAGGGAGCTCCTCTGGAAACACCATATATTTT
TRBJ2-7 | TRBV5-1 | many | TRBD2 | CASSPRPGLAGVRPYEQYF | TGCGCCAGCAGTCCCCGACCGGGACTAGCGGGAGTTAGGCCCTACGAGCAGTACTTC
TRBJ2-1 | TRBV7-8 | few | TRBD2 | CASSSRVAGFSYNEQFF | TGTGCCAGCAGCTCCCGGGTAGCGGGATTCTCCTACAATGAGCAGTTCTTC
TRBJ1-2 | TRBV19 | . | . | CASRRSRVHGYTF | TGTGCCAGTAGGCGTTCCAGGGTGCATGGCTACACCTTC
TRBJ2-7 | TRBV6-1 | many | TRBD2 | CAIPIGLAGYEQYF | TGTGCCATCCCGATAGGACTAGCGGGGTACGAGCAGTACTTC
TRBJ1-1 | TRBV27 | many | . | CASSGIRVGGTEAFF | TGTGCCAGCAGTGGCATCAGGGTGGGGGGCACTGAAGCTTTCTTT
TRBJ2-5 | TRBV6-6 | many | TRBD1 | CASSYSTRGLEETQYF | TGTGCCAGCAGTTACTCGACCAGGGGGCTCGAAGAGACCCAGTACTTC
TRBJ2-3 | TRBV20-1 | many | TRBD2 | CSAVGSGRAGGTDTQYF | TGCAGTGCTGTGGGTAGCGGGAGAGCGGGGGGCACAGATACGCAGTATTTT
TRBJ2-1 | TRBV12-3/TRBV12-4 | many | TRBD2 | CASSLRQIGGGVYEQFF | TGTGCCAGCAGTTTACGGCAGATCGGGGGGGGAGTCTATGAGCAGTTCTTC
TRBJ1-1 | TRBV20-1 | many | . | CSARGLNQGSTEAFF | TGCAGTGCTAGAGGGTTAAACCAGGGTTCCACTGAAGCTTTCTTT